This T cell receptor (beta chain) was identified during a study of T cell repertoires in breast cancer. A second nested PCR with blocking oligonucleotides suppressed unpaired genes. TCRdb ran MiXCR on the emulsion pairing reads and lists one entry per CDR3 protein. The profile shows about 40,000 distinct CDR3 sequences, about 50% of them singletons. Overall study findings and caveats: TRBV7 predominance in shared TCRs may reflect tumor recognition or mispriming.

As concerns this clonotype: Its antigen is as yet unknown.

Trimming left V 4 bases short and J 7 bases short, with 17 bases between. The germline V gene has CDR1 SGHVS and CDR2 FQNEAQ. The CDR3 covers 15 residues. An expanded emulsion RT-PCR with primers for all TCR V genes paired CD8+ T cell chains. Specimen: CD8+ T cells. The gene calls are TRBV7-8 and TRBJ2-1, with D uncertain. The receptor comes from a pool of human donors with breast cancer or a healthy control (not recorded which). The CDR3 protein is CASSYITGAANEQFF. The CDR3 nucleotides read TGTGCCAGCAGCTATATCACTGGAGCAGCGAATGAGCAGTTCTTC.